This T cell receptor (beta chain) comes out of a study of vaccination effects on CD4 cells after COVID-19. Clones were sequenced by immunoSEQ multiplex PCR, and TCRdb holds only the in-frame ones, with some missing. The data contain around 71,000 clones, approximately 70% of them singletons. There are 17 residues in the CDR3. Germline CDR1 reads LGHNA; CDR2 reads YSLEER. The germline V and J ends were trimmed by 4 bases and 0 bases, with 15 bases remaining between them. To note about this clone: Antigen: not known.

ViraFEST expansion of antigen-specific CD4+ T cells with viral peptide pools preceded sequencing. Culture lasted around eleven days before CD4+ T cell isolation. Among the vaccine recipients, none had a prior SARS-CoV-2 infection, and nucleocapsid antibodies were negative. The clonotype was recovered from a human donor who received a COVID-19 vaccine. The rearrangement links TRBV4-3 to TRBJ2-2; possibly TRBD2 for D (5 bases). The specimen was CD4+ T cells from PBMCs cultured with HCoV-OC43 spike peptides, collected before COVID-19 vaccination. Subset noted: HCoV-OC43 spike overlapping peptide pool stimulation. DNA of the CDR3: TGCGCCAGCAGCCTTTCCGGGATGCGTTCGAACACCGGGGAGCTGTTTTTT. Its translation: CASSLSGMRSNTGELFF.